The 27 T cell receptor beta chains presented below share a single source sample, sequenced in a study of beta chain features in type 1 diabetes. General observations from the study: Shortening of TCRB CDR3s, moderate but significant, appeared in all four CD4+ subsets of Type 1 diabetes patients.

Expressed TCRB transcripts were sequenced because the entire RNA isolate underwent reverse transcription. Some clones are missing from TCRdb's copy, which holds only in-frame ones; the method was immunoSEQ multiplex PCR. The sample has about 260,000 clones; about a fifth are singletons. Antigen specificity for these receptors is unknown. The sample comprised naive CD4+ T cells from blood. Every receptor here comes from a woman aged 40-49 years with type 1 diabetes.

This chain uses TRBV4-1 with TRBJ2-7; 8 bases line up with TRBD1. Per the germline V gene, CDR1 is MGHRA and CDR2 is YSYEKL. The ends lost 0 bases at V and 1 base at J; junction bases unmatched: 5. The CDR3 covers 16 residues. Written as DNA, the CDR3 is TGCGCCAGCAGCCAAGACGGACAGGGAGTATCCTACGAGCAGTACTTC. It encodes CASSQDGQGVSYEQYF.

This clone was counted a few times. This chain links TRBV9 with TRBJ2-1; D gene ambiguous. CDR3 length: 14 residues. Germline V lookup: CDR1 SGDLS, CDR2 YYNGEE. V lost 1 base, J lost 5 bases, and 10 bases lay in between. Here the CDR3 reads CASSVLPSNNEQFF. The CDR3 coding sequence is TGTGCCAGCAGCGTACTCCCTAGTAACAATGAGCAGTTCTTC. Full variable domain (remainder filled in from reference TRBV9 and TRBJ2-1): DSGVTQTPKHLITATGQRVTLRCSPRSGDLSVYWYQQSLDQGLQFLIQYYNGEERAKGNILERFSAQQFPDLHSELNLSSLELGDSALYFCASSVLPSNNEQFFGPGTRLTVL.

The CDR3 nucleotides are TGCGCCAGCAGACAGGGGGCCGGAGCGGGCGAGCAGTACTTC. Its translation is CASRQGAGAGEQYF. The chain couples TRBV5-1 to TRBJ2-7, with TRBD1 identical over 9 bases. V lost 5 bases, J lost 6 bases, and 9 bases stayed unmatched. Looked up from germline, CDR1 is SGHRS and CDR2 is YFSETQ. This CDR3 has 14 residues.

This clone came up a few times. The V gene is TRBV4-2, the J gene TRBJ1-5; no firm D call. This CDR3 has 15 residues. CDR1 is LGHNA, CDR2 YNFKEQ, per germline. Trimming pared 1 base from V and 1 base from J, leaving 8 bases between. CDR3 in DNA: TGTGCCAGCAGCCAAGGAGCGGGAAGCAATCAGCCCCAGCATTTT. As protein: CASSQGAGSNQPQHF.

This clone was picked up a small number of times. The chain is built from TRBV9 and TRBJ2-1, with TRBD1 matching over 9 bases. V lost 4 bases, J lost 15 bases, and 20 bases stayed unmatched. There are 16 residues in the CDR3. Germline V CDR1 and CDR2: SGDLS, YYNGEE. CDR3 DNA: TGTGCCAGCAGCCCTGGGACAGGGCATACCCAGACTCGGCCGTTCTTC. It codes for CASSPGTGHTQTRPFF.

The chain is built from TRBV30 and TRBJ2-5, with D maybe TRBD2 (5 bases). With 3 bases removed from V and 5 bases from J, the gap between germline ends came to 13 bases. CDR1 GTSNPN and CDR2 SVGIG come from the germline V gene (reference sequence). CDR3 length: 13 residues. For the CDR3, the DNA is TGTGCCTGGAGCGGACCCGAGGGTGAGACCCAGTACTTC. The encoded protein is CAWSGPEGETQYF.

This clone was detected a few times. This chain links TRBV29-1 with TRBJ2-3; 8 nucleotides match TRBD1. V lost 6 bases to trimming and J lost 4 bases; unmatched junction nucleotides: 9. Per germline, CDR1 SQVTM and CDR2 ANQGSEA. The CDR3 sequence is 14 residues long. The CDR3 DNA follows: TGCAGCGTGGAGGAGGACAGGGAGCCAGATACGCAGTATTTT. Translating gives CSVEEDREPDTQYF.

This chain joins TRBV29-1 and TRBJ1-1; 8 bases map to TRBD1. The J segment lost 3 bases and the V segment lost 6 bases, leaving 6 bases of the junction unmatched. Per germline, CDR1 SQVTM and CDR2 ANQGSEA. The CDR3 loop spans 13 amino acids. CDR3 in amino acids: CSVVRTGYTEAFF. CDR3 in DNA: TGCAGCGTCGTCAGGACAGGGTACACTGAAGCTTTCTTT.

The gene calls are TRBV19 and TRBJ2-2, with 8 positions matching TRBD2. The CDR3 consists of 14 residues. Germline values: CDR1 LNHDA, CDR2 SQIVND (reference sequence). V was pared by 6 bases and J by 6 bases, with 6 bases of the junction left unmatched. This CDR3 is CASSTGGPPGELFF. As DNA, the CDR3 is TGTGCCAGTAGCACGGGAGGGCCGCCCGGGGAGCTGTTTTTT. Drawing the rest from reference TRBV19 and TRBJ2-2, the complete variable domain is DGGITQSPKYLFRKEGQNVTLSCEQNLNHDAMYWYRQDPGQGLRLIYYSQIVNDFQKGDIAEGYSVSREKKESFPLTVTSAQKNPTAFYLCASSTGGPPGELFFGEGSRLTVL.

The V call is TRBV7-2, the J call TRBJ1-4; a weak D match, TRBD1 (6 bases). V was cut by 6 bases and J by 4 bases, with 12 bases left in between. CDR1 is SGHTA, CDR2 FQGNSA, per germline. The CDR3 is 14 amino acids. DNA for the CDR3: TGTGCCAGCAGATCCGGACAGATTAATGAAAAACTGTTTTTT. It translates to CASRSGQINEKLFF. The full variable domain, completed using reference TRBV7-2 and TRBJ1-4, is GAGVSQSPSNKVTEKGKDVELRCDPISGHTALYWYRQSLGQGLEFLIYFQGNSAPDKSGLPSDRFSAERTGGSVSTLTIQRTQQEDSAVYLCASRSGQINEKLFFGSGTQLSVL.

A few counts support this clone. The CDR3 loop reads CASSLRTLNPSSYNEQFF. The CDR3 coding sequence is TGTGCCAGCAGTTTAAGGACTCTCAACCCCTCCTCCTACAATGAGCAGTTCTTC. The chain joins TRBV27 to TRBJ2-1, with D tentatively TRBD2 (5 bases). The CDR3 covers 18 residues. V dropped 2 bases and J dropped 0 bases, with 17 bases sitting between them. The germline V gene encodes CDR1 MNHEY and CDR2 SMNVEV (reference sequence).

On this clone: The sample has other DNA sequences that encode this CDR3 too. The rearrangement uses TRBV5-1 and TRBJ2-5; the match to TRBD1 covers 7 bases. Trimming took 4 bases from V and 2 from J; bases not matched to a gene: 5. CDR3 length: 14 residues. Germline-derived CDR1 and CDR2 are SGHRS and YFSETQ. The CDR3 coding sequence is TGCGCCAGCAGCCCCGGGACAGCTCAAGAGACCCAGTACTTC. Translating gives CASSPGTAQETQYF. The full variable domain, its missing parts supplied by reference TRBV5-1 and TRBJ2-5, is KAGVTQTPRYLIKTRGQQVTLSCSPISGHRSVSWYQQTPGQGLQFLFEYFSETQRNKGNFPGRFSGRQFSNSRSEMNVSTLELGDSALYLCASSPGTAQETQYFGPGTRLLVL.

The chain links TRBV30 to TRBJ2-1, with D tentatively TRBD2 (6 bases). The CDR3 consists of 15 residues. CDR1 is GTSNPN, CDR2 SVGIG, per germline (reference sequence). Trimming cost V 7 bases and J 5 bases, with 21 bases left between them. The CDR3 is CASSHGASANNEQFF. DNA for the CDR3: TGTGCCTCTTCTCATGGGGCTAGCGCCAACAATGAGCAGTTCTTC.

A few counts support this clone. V usage is TRBV28 and J usage is TRBJ1-5; TRBD1 is a possible D gene (6 bases). With 3 bases removed from V and 3 bases from J, the gap between germline ends came to 9 bases. CDR3 length equals 14 residues. The germline V gene encodes CDR1 MDHEN and CDR2 SYDVKM. The CDR3 reads CASSFGQINQPQHF. The CDR3 DNA reads TGTGCCAGCAGTTTCGGACAGATCAATCAGCCCCAGCATTTT.

V gene TRBV7-9 combines with J gene TRBJ1-1; 7 bases map to TRBD1. V was pared by 5 bases and J by 0 bases, with 6 bases of the junction left unmatched. Germline V lookup: CDR1 SEHNR, CDR2 FQNEAQ (reference sequence). The CDR3 sequence is 15 residues long. The CDR3 nucleotides read TGTGCCAGCAGCCCCACCGGGACAGTGAACACTGAAGCTTTCTTT. This encodes CASSPTGTVNTEAFF.

This chain uses TRBV10-3 with TRBJ1-2, with 7 bases matching TRBD1. Germline V gives CDR1 ENHRY, CDR2 SYGVKD. Trimming cost V 11 bases and J 7 bases; bases outside gene matches: 7. The CDR3 runs to 11 residues. Here the CDR3 DNA reads TGTGCCTCGACAGGGAGATTTGGCTACACCTTC. It encodes CASTGRFGYTF.

This clone has only a few counts. This chain joins TRBV5-1 and TRBJ2-7, with a possible D match to TRBD1 (6 bases). Per the germline V gene, CDR1 is SGHRS and CDR2 is YFSETQ. V was clipped by 4 bases and J by 1 base, with 9 bases between them. The CDR3 totals 13 residues. Here the CDR3 reads CASSVDRSYEQYF. The CDR3 nucleotides are TGCGCCAGCAGCGTAGACAGGTCCTACGAGCAGTACTTC. The entire variable domain, with the rest obtained from reference TRBV5-1 and TRBJ2-7, is as follows: KAGVTQTPRYLIKTRGQQVTLSCSPISGHRSVSWYQQTPGQGLQFLFEYFSETQRNKGNFPGRFSGRQFSNSRSEMNVSTLELGDSALYLCASSVDRSYEQYFGPGTRLTVT.

In its sample, this clone was seen a few times. The chain is built from TRBV6-6 and TRBJ1-1; D remains unclear. The CDR3 consists of 13 residues. V was shortened by 7 bases and J by 1 base, with 10 bases between the two germline ends. Germline V lookup: CDR1 MNHNY, CDR2 SVGAGI (reference sequence). DNA of the CDR3: TGTGCCAGCAACTCAGGAGGGAACACTGAAGCTTTCTTT. This encodes CASNSGGNTEAFF.

The genes are TRBV9 and TRBJ2-2; no definite D call. CDR1 and CDR2 (germline): SGDLS, YYNGEE. The CDR3 sequence is 16 residues long. Trimming left V 0 bases short and J 0 bases short, with 9 bases between. CDR3 residues: CASSVVPRANTGELFF. CDR3 DNA: TGTGCCAGCAGCGTAGTTCCCCGCGCGAACACCGGGGAGCTGTTTTTT.

The V gene is TRBV9, the J gene TRBJ2-1; 10 bases match TRBD2. The CDR3 contains 15 residues. The V segment lost 3 bases and the J segment 4 bases; nucleotides outside the gene matches: 4. Germline CDR1 and CDR2: SGDLS and YYNGEE. In nucleotides, the CDR3 is TGTGCCAGCAGCGCCGGGACTAGCGTATACAATGAGCAGTTCTTC. Its protein is CASSAGTSVYNEQFF.

This clone was recorded a few times. This chain connects TRBV29-1 to TRBJ2-5; no clear D gene. V lost 3 bases and J lost 5, with 4 bases in between. The germline V gene has CDR1 SQVTM and CDR2 ANQGSEA. The length of the CDR3 is 10 residues. This CDR3 is CSVESETQYF. The CDR3 DNA reads TGCAGCGTTGAGAGCGAGACCCAGTACTTC.

The chain joins TRBV5-1 to TRBJ2-7; TRBD2 aligns across 13 bases. From germline, CDR1 is SGHRS and CDR2 YFSETQ. V was pared by 7 bases and J by 5 bases, with 3 bases of the junction left unmatched. The CDR3 consists of 13 residues. The CDR3 spells CASGTSGKNEQYF. Written as DNA, the CDR3 is TGCGCCAGCGGGACTAGCGGGAAGAACGAGCAGTACTTC. Full variable domain (rest looked up from reference TRBV5-1 and TRBJ2-7): KAGVTQTPRYLIKTRGQQVTLSCSPISGHRSVSWYQQTPGQGLQFLFEYFSETQRNKGNFPGRFSGRQFSNSRSEMNVSTLELGDSALYLCASGTSGKNEQYFGPGTRLTVT.

The sample holds a few counts of this clone. The chain uses TRBV4-3 and TRBJ1-3; D remains unclear. The CDR3 totals 17 residues. The V gene's germline CDR1 is LGHNA and CDR2 YSLEER. Trimming took off 0 bases at V and 2 bases at J, with 14 bases between the two ends. CDR3 region: CASSQDWAPFTGNTIYF. The CDR3 nucleotides read TGCGCCAGCAGCCAAGATTGGGCTCCCTTCACTGGAAACACCATATATTTT.

The table lists this clone with a few counts. The chain uses TRBV29-1 and TRBJ2-7; maybe TRBD1 (7 bases). The germline CDR1 and CDR2 sequences are SQVTM and ANQGSEA. The CDR3 is 12 residues long. Trimming shortened V by 4 bases and J by 2 bases, and 9 bases separated the two germline ends. The CDR3 coding sequence is TGCAGCGTTGCCAGGGGGGCCTACGAGCAGTACTTC. Translation gives CSVARGAYEQYF.

This clone was found a few times. J is TRBJ1-6 and V is TRBV7-2, with TRBD1 matching over 10 bases. With 5 bases clipped from V and 7 bases from J, the junction kept 2 bases outside the gene matches. The germline gives CDR1 SGHTA, CDR2 FQGNSA. This CDR3 spans 14 amino acids. The CDR3 sequence is CASSPDRGNSPLHF. In DNA form, the CDR3 reads TGTGCCAGCAGCCCGGACAGGGGGAATTCACCCCTCCACTTT.

This sequence joins TRBV27 and TRBJ2-5; TRBD1 aligns across 11 bases. Germline trimming cut 5 bases from V and 5 bases from J; bases unmatched to any gene: 7. CDR1 and CDR2 (germline): MNHEY, SMNVEV (reference sequence). There are 15 residues in the CDR3. For the CDR3, the DNA is TGTGCCAGCAGTCCCCGGGACAGGGGGGGTGAGACCCAGTACTTC. It yields the protein CASSPRDRGGETQYF.

This clone turned up a few times. The chain has TRBV29-1 and TRBJ1-1, with D perhaps TRBD1 (5 bases). Germline V gene lookup returns CDR1 SQVTM and CDR2 ANQGSEA. This CDR3 has 12 amino acids. With 6 bases removed from V and 1 base from J, the gap between germline ends came to 9 bases. CDR3 sequence reads: CSVGRENTEAFF. DNA for the CDR3: TGCAGCGTGGGCAGGGAGAACACTGAAGCTTTCTTT.